The 31 T cell receptor beta chains presented below share a single source sample, sequenced in a study of CXCR3-negative and CXCR3-positive naive CD8 T cells. UMI-labeled 5' RACE TRB cDNA libraries were prepared from the cells. TCRdb reprocessed the 5' RACE reads and stores each CDR3 protein as one record, lacking DNA. The sample totals thousands of distinct CDR3 sequences. Material for sequencing was naive CXCR3- CD8+ T cells from blood. The subset was: CD45RO-CCR7+CD27+CD95- naive CD8+ T cells lacking CXCR3 (TNR3-). All receptors come from a human donor in good health. Some clones in this sample may be carry-over from other donors' samples.

The V gene is TRBV7-9, the J gene TRBJ2-7; checking the TCRdb D call of TRBD1 is not possible without DNA. CDR3 length equals 14 residues. Germline values: CDR1 SEHNR, CDR2 FQNEAQ (reference sequence). CDR3 residues: CASSLVLGPREQYF.

The CDR3 loop is CASSPRDRGVDIQYF. This rearrangement joins TRBV12-3 or TRBV12-4 to TRBJ2-4; TCRdb's D gene call, TRBD1, goes unchecked for lack of DNA. The CDR3 runs 15 residues.

The rearrangement joins TRBV10-2 to TRBJ1-2; absent DNA, TCRdb's TRBD1 call cannot be checked. CDR1 is WSHSY, CDR2 SAAADI, per germline. This CDR3 contains 15 residues. CDR3 sequence reads: CASSFSLQGAHGYTF.

According to its frequency, this clonotype is medium-sized. The chain has TRBV3-1 and TRBJ2-7; TCRdb's D gene call, TRBD2, goes unchecked for lack of DNA. The CDR3 extends over 15 amino acids. The germline CDR1 and CDR2 sequences are LGHDT and YNNKEL (reference sequence). The CDR3 loop reads CASSPTSGTSYEQYF.

The chain links TRBV23-1 to TRBJ2-1. TRBV23-1 carries the ORF label, with uncertain function. The CDR3 is 13 residues long. The CDR3 spells CASSQTSHNEQFF.

This chain uses TRBV5-1 with TRBJ2-2; the D call of TRBD1 rests on TCRdb alone, since no DNA is present to check it. The CDR3 totals 15 residues. Germline CDR1 and CDR2: SGHRS and YFSETQ. Here the CDR3 reads CASRQGQGVTGELFF. The whole variable domain, remainder taken from reference TRBV5-1 and TRBJ2-2, is KAGVTQTPRYLIKTRGQQVTLSCSPISGHRSVSWYQQTPGQGLQFLFEYFSETQRNKGNFPGRFSGRQFSNSRSEMNVSTLELGDSALYLCASRQGQGVTGELFFGEGSRLTVL.

The chain carries TRBV7-3 and TRBJ2-3; TCRdb names TRBD2, which stays unverified in the absence of DNA. This CDR3 spans 16 amino acids. Looked up from germline, CDR1 is SGHTA and CDR2 is FQGTGA. CDR3 region: CASSLGTSGLTDTQYF.

The chain combines TRBV9 with TRBJ2-1; TCRdb outputs TRBD1, but without DNA this stays unchecked. The CDR3 consists of 14 residues. CDR1 and CDR2 from the germline V gene are SGDLS and YYNGEE. This chain's CDR3 is CASSSGQGSHEQFF.

The chain links TRBV29-1 to TRBJ2-1; TCRdb's D call, TRBD2, is unchecked because there is no DNA. Germline V lookup: CDR1 SQVTM, CDR2 ANQGSEA. The CDR3 runs to 13 residues. The CDR3 loop is CSVVRLVDNEQFF.

The chain's CDR3 is CASSADRNMNTEAFF. The J gene is TRBJ1-1, the V gene TRBV10-2; no DNA is available, so the TRBD1 call from TCRdb remains unchecked. Germline loops: CDR1 WSHSY, CDR2 SAAADI. This CDR3 comprises 15 residues.

The rearrangement uses TRBV7-3 and TRBJ2-7; TCRdb's D call of TRBD2 is untestable without DNA. This CDR3 contains 15 residues. The germline V gene has CDR1 SGHTA and CDR2 FQGTGA. The CDR3 loop reads CASSPIAGGTYEQYF. Filled out from reference TRBV7-3 and TRBJ2-7, the complete variable domain reads GAGVSQTPSNKVTEKGKYVELRCDPISGHTALYWYRQSLGQGPEFLIYFQGTGAADDSGLPNDRFFAVRPEGSVSTLKIQRTERGDSAVYLCASSPIAGGTYEQYFGPGTRLTVT.

The chain couples TRBV29-1 to TRBJ1-1; no DNA is available, so the TRBD1 call from TCRdb remains unchecked. Germline V gene sequence: CDR1 SQVTM, CDR2 ANQGSEA. The CDR3 consists of 14 residues. CDR3 sequence reads: CSVGITDRGTEAFF.

The chain employs TRBV20-1 and TRBJ2-7. The CDR3 length is 13 residues. CDR1 DFQATT and CDR2 SNEGSKA come from the germline V gene (reference sequence). The CDR3 sequence is CSARALAGYEQYF.

By frequency, this clonotype is medium-sized. This chain uses TRBV2 with TRBJ1-6; the D gene TCRdb calls, TRBD1, cannot be checked with no DNA. The CDR3 spans 18 residues. Germline V gene lookup returns CDR1 SNHLY and CDR2 FYNNEI. The CDR3 is CASSRPDSQYQLNSPLHF. Complete variable domain (other parts from reference TRBV2 and TRBJ1-6): EPEVTQTPSHQVTQMGQEVILRCVPISNHLYFYWYRQILGQKVEFLVSFYNNEISEKSEIFDDQFSVERPDGSNFTLKIRSTKLEDSAMYFCASSRPDSQYQLNSPLHFGNGTRLTVT.

The gene calls are TRBV20-1 and TRBJ2-3. The CDR3 is made up of 15 amino acids. Germline V gene data show CDR1 as DFQATT and CDR2 as SNEGSKA (reference sequence). The CDR3 here is CSARSLAELTDTQYF.

In terms of frequency, this clonotype is medium-sized. V is TRBV27 and J is TRBJ2-7; TCRdb outputs TRBD1, but without DNA this stays unchecked. This CDR3 has 12 amino acids. The V gene's germline CDR1 is MNHEY and CDR2 SMNVEV (reference sequence). The CDR3 reads CASSRGGHEQYF.

This rearrangement joins TRBV10-2 to TRBJ2-7; TCRdb lists TRBD2, though no DNA is available to test this call. This CDR3 spans 14 amino acids. Germline CDR1 is WSHSY and CDR2 is SAAADI. The CDR3: CASSELGGRYEQYF.

The V call is TRBV5-1, the J call TRBJ1-1; TCRdb designates TRBD1, a call that cannot be tested without DNA. CDR1 and CDR2 (germline): SGHRS, YFSETQ. This CDR3 is 13 amino acids long. This chain's CDR3 is CASSPRQGPEAFF. Drawing the rest from reference TRBV5-1 and TRBJ1-1, the complete variable domain is KAGVTQTPRYLIKTRGQQVTLSCSPISGHRSVSWYQQTPGQGLQFLFEYFSETQRNKGNFPGRFSGRQFSNSRSEMNVSTLELGDSALYLCASSPRQGPEAFFGQGTRLTVV.

The chain joins TRBV25-1 to TRBJ2-7. The CDR3 has 12 residues. CDR1 and CDR2 from the germline V gene are MGHDK and SYGVNS. The CDR3 is CASSSSAYEQYF.

This chain links TRBV29-1 with TRBJ2-7. The CDR3 has 13 residues. Per germline, CDR1 SQVTM and CDR2 ANQGSEA. This CDR3 is CSVSTVSSYEQYF.

This clonotype is identified as medium-sized from frequency. This chain links TRBV6-1 with TRBJ2-1; the D call from TCRdb, TRBD1, cannot be confirmed without DNA. Per germline, CDR1 MNHNS and CDR2 SASEGT. The CDR3 covers 13 residues. The CDR3 reads CASSEDSGYEQFF.

According to its frequency, this clonotype is medium-sized. The chain combines TRBV7-8 with TRBJ1-2; TCRdb calls TRBD1, which cannot be checked without DNA. The CDR3 consists of 14 residues. Germline CDR1 reads SGHVS; CDR2 reads FQNEAQ. CDR3 residues: CASSPIDRDYGYTF.

This clonotype is called medium-sized (0.01 to 0.1%) based on its frequency. This chain's CDR3 is CASSLGTPTLYGYTF. This chain uses TRBV7-8 with TRBJ1-2; lacking DNA, the TRBD1 call made by TCRdb goes unchecked. The CDR3 spans 15 residues. CDR1 is SGHVS and CDR2 is FQNEAQ in the germline V gene. Looking up the rest from reference TRBV7-8 and TRBJ1-2 gives the full variable domain: GAGVSQSPRYKVAKRGQDVALRCDPISGHVSLFWYQQALGQGPEFLTYFQNEAQLDKSGLPSDRFFAERPEGSVSTLKIQRTQQEDSAVYLCASSLGTPTLYGYTFGSGTRLTVV.

This clonotype is medium-sized (0.01 to 0.1%) by frequency. The genes are TRBV7-9 and TRBJ1-4; the D call of TRBD1 rests on TCRdb alone, since no DNA is present to check it. Germline assignment: CDR1 SEHNR and CDR2 FQNEAQ (reference sequence). The CDR3 consists of 17 residues. Here the CDR3 reads CASSLVPEARRREKLFF.

The CDR3 region is CASSQDLKENTEAFF. The genes are TRBV14 and TRBJ1-1. Germline V gene data show CDR1 as SGHDN and CDR2 as FVKESK. The CDR3 is 15 amino acids.

This sequence joins TRBV29-1 and TRBJ2-1; the D gene TCRdb calls, TRBD1, cannot be checked with no DNA. CDR1 is SQVTM and CDR2 is ANQGSEA in the germline V gene. The CDR3 length is 14 residues. CDR3 sequence: CSVVFREAYNEQFF.

The rearrangement joins TRBV3-1 to TRBJ2-3; lacking DNA, the TRBD2 call made by TCRdb goes unchecked. Looked up from germline, CDR1 is LGHDT and CDR2 is YNNKEL (reference sequence). This CDR3 contains 17 residues. The CDR3 protein is CASSQDFLAGVSDTQYF.

The chain carries TRBV13 and TRBJ2-5; TCRdb selects TRBD1, and the lack of DNA leaves this call unchecked. Per the germline V gene, CDR1 is PRHDT and CDR2 is FYEKMQ (reference sequence). This CDR3 spans 14 amino acids. This CDR3 reads CASSGQTDVRTQYF.

The rearrangement uses TRBV29-1 and TRBJ2-3; TCRdb calls TRBD2, which cannot be checked without DNA. The CDR3 is made up of 17 amino acids. Germline V gene data show CDR1 as SQVTM and CDR2 as ANQGSEA. The chain's CDR3 is CSVEDLRREVVTDTQYF.

V gene TRBV3-1 combines with J gene TRBJ1-2. CDR1 and CDR2 from the germline V gene are LGHDT and YNNKEL (reference sequence). This CDR3 comprises 15 residues. The CDR3 sequence is CASSQGDIAAYGYTF. The entire variable domain, with the rest obtained from reference TRBV3-1 and TRBJ1-2, is as follows: DTAVSQTPKYLVTQMGNDKSIKCEQNLGHDTMYWYKQDSKKFLKIMFSYNNKELIINETVPNRFSPKSPDKAHLNLHINSLELGDSAVYFCASSQGDIAAYGYTFGSGTRLTVV.

This chain joins TRBV11-2 and TRBJ2-1; TCRdb lists TRBD1, though no DNA is available to test this call. Germline values: CDR1 SGHAT, CDR2 FQNNGV. This CDR3 region has 14 residues. CDR3 protein: CASSLRTAYNEQFF.